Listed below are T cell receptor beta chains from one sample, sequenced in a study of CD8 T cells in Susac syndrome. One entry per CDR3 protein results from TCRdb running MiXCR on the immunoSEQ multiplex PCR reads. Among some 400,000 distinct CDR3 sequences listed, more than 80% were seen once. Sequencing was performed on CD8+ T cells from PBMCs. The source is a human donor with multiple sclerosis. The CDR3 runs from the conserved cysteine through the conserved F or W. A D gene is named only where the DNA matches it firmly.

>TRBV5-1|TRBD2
CASNRGLAPDEQYF
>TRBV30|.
CAWSAPPHSGANVLTF
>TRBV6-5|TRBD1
CASSYSFLTGMNTGELFF
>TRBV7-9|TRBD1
CASSGGQLNEKLFF
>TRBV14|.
CASSQGGRYQETQYF
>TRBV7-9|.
CASRTTENTGELFF
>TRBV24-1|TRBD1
CATSENRGETQYF
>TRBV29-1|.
CSVETASTDTQYF
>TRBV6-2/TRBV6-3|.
CASSYSGDWVQPQHF
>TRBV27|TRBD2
CASSLSSGGLADTQYF
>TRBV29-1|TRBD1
CSVGPVRDRGRYYGYTF
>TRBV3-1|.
CASSQGAVEEKLFF
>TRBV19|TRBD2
CASSIDPEDGTTSGPLTDTQYF
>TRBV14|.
CASSPPPGALNEQFF
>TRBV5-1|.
CASSSSILNEQFF
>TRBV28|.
CASSLALSSYEQYF
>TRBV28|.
CASSAYRDTTNYGYTF
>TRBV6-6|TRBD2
CASSPGTTPRYEQYF
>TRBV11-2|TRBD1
CASSSGGTAWVGYTF
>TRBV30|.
CAWSRRQSKNEQFF
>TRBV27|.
CATSGADNEQFF
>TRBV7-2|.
CASSLYSGTLSSPLHF
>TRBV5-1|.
CASSLSRQGYSTEAFF
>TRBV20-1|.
CSARVADLISPLHF
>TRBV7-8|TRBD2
CASSIRLAGVSYEQYF
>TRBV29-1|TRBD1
CSVEERGTGTHEQFF
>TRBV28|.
CASSSLFAAEQFF
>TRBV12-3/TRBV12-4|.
CASSPTGGVRTDTQYF
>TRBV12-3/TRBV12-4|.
CASSFWSRGLEFSGANVLTF
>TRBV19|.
CASSIVRGAYNEQFF
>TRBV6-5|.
CASSPSRDPLYEQYF
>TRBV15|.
CATSRDLQQNQPQHF
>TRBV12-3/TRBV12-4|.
CASSLVGPNYGYTF
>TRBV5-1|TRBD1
CASSWIDREDGYTF
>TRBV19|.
CASSIETGELFF
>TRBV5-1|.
CASSYAGGNTEAFF
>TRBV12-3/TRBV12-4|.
CASSFRASTDTQYF
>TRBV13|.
CASSLEGGGPSGNTIYF
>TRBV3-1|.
CASSQDKEVNTGELFF
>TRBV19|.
CASSKRATYEQYF
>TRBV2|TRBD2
CASSEGGETQYF
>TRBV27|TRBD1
CASSHGQGGQPQHF
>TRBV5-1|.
CASSLSLRPTDTQYF
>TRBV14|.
CASSQDFFLGDTGELFF
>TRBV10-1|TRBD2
CASSGASGSYEQYF